What follows are 3 T cell receptor beta chains derived from one specimen sequenced in a study of blood T cell repertoires in COVID-19. Here immunoSEQ multiplex PCR was the method, and the copy in TCRdb shows in-frame clones only, minus some. This repertoire shows 200,000 to 300,000 clones, around 86% found once; its top ten account for roughly 5%. The sequenced sample was peripheral blood. The receptors were gathered from a woman aged 60-70 years with COVID-19, enrolled during active disease.

The V gene is TRBV6-6, the J gene TRBJ1-6; the match to TRBD1 covers 9 bases. V dropped 6 bases and J dropped 10; count of bases not matched to a gene: 7. The CDR3 length is 14 residues. Germline V gives CDR1 MNHNY, CDR2 SVGAGI (reference sequence). CDR3: CASSRGQGMSPLHF. The CDR3 nucleotides are TGTGCCAGCAGCCGCGGACAGGGGATGTCACCCCTCCACTTT.

The J gene is TRBJ1-2, the V gene TRBV7-2, with D perhaps TRBD1 (6 bases). The length of the CDR3 is 15 residues. In germline, CDR1 is SGHTA, CDR2 FQGNSA. The V end lost 3 bases, the J end lost 8 bases, and 19 bases lay between the germline ends. The CDR3 DNA follows: TGTGCCAGCAGCTTCCCCGGAGGACAGCAGGGGGGCTACACCTTC. Translation: CASSFPGGQQGGYTF. The variable domain in full, with the rest retrieved from reference TRBV7-2 and TRBJ1-2, is GAGVSQSPSNKVTEKGKDVELRCDPISGHTALYWYRQSLGQGLEFLIYFQGNSAPDKSGLPSDRFSAERTGGSVSTLTIQRTQQEDSAVYLCASSFPGGQQGGYTFGSGTRLTVV.

This chain uses TRBV7-2 with TRBJ1-6, with 8 bases fitting TRBD1. The CDR3 has 15 amino acids. The germline V gene has CDR1 SGHTA and CDR2 FQGNSA. Trimming removed 1 base from V and 7 bases from J; junction bases left unmatched: 3. In DNA form, the CDR3 reads TGTGCCAGCAGCTTAGGTCAGGGGGCAAATTCACCCCTCCACTTT. It yields the protein CASSLGQGANSPLHF.